This T cell receptor beta chain came from a study of CD8+CD57+ T cells in acquired aplastic anemia listed by TCRdb under 2018. General notes on the study: DNA extracted from sorted CD4+ and CD8+ cells had a mean of approximately 3 ug, with a range of 0.2 to 27.4 ug. A CD8+CD57+ expansion meant a frequency higher than the mean frequency seen in healthy subjects. Summary of the overall study and its limitations: Patients and healthy controls showed no significant difference in CD8+ Simpson's diversity (P=0.060). Around 27 CD8+ CDR3 sequences were shared between patients and controls but appeared highly expressed in patients and within their immunodominant clones.

Patients chosen for sequencing had shown expansion of CD8+CD57+ cells by flow cytometry. All patients had severe acquired aplastic anemia diagnosed by International Study of Aplastic Anemia and Agranulocytosis and Camitta criteria. Patients had received no therapy at the time of blood sampling. In the study, sorted CD4+ and CD8+ blood T cells from patients with severe aplastic anemia and from healthy subjects underwent deep sequencing of TCR repertoires. Patients were enrolled under clinicaltrials.gov protocols 00001620, 01623167, 00001397, 00071045, 00081523 and 00961064 in the USA. Ficoll-Paque density gradient centrifugation was used to isolate peripheral blood mononuclear cells. Before DNA extraction, CD4+ and CD8+ T cells were sorted by FACS or by magnetic beads. A remark on this clonotype: The antigen it binds to is not known. Base qualities are missing; no much larger clone stands one base away.

The germline V gene provides CDR1 LGHNA and CDR2 YSLEER. The CDR3 goes from the cysteine to the phenylalanine over 16 residues. The entry retains the CDR3 DNA only, 48 bases that are in frame from base 1. V and J are truncated by 3 bases and 6 bases respectively, leaving an intervening sequence of 18 bases. TCR beta VDJ combination and CDR3 sequence profiling used genomic DNA as the template. An Illumina HiSeq 2000 was used for TCR repertoire sequencing. Per the original workflow: TRBV/TRBJ rearrangement plots, CDR3 size and DJ length profiles, and Simpson's diversity index were used to evaluate the repertoires. Whichever DNA sequence was most abundant in the deep sequencing data was defined as the immunodominant clone. CDR3 amino acid sequences were checked for sharing across subjects and were also compared against the VDJdb database and published repertoires. The public reads were quality trimmed at Q25 with fastp and then assembled into clones with MiXCR by TCRdb, keeping productive beta chains. Duplicate CDR3 protein sequences are folded into a single record with the most common DNA and genes. Clone size and V and J calls follow TCRdb, not the original study. In all, the sample holds roughly 220,000 distinct CDR3 sequences, and about 60% of those were seen once. The ten top clones hold about 60% of the sample.

Recombination linked TRBV4-3 to TRBJ2-1; TRBD1 is possibly the D segment (7 matching bases). Sequencing was performed on sorted CD4+, CD8+, or CD8+CD57+ T cells (not recorded which) from PBMCs. The sequence was collected from a human donor with aplastic anemia. The DNA sequence is given as TGCGCCAGCAGCCAGGGGAACAACAGGGGAGGCAATGAGCAGTTCTTC. This yields the protein CASSQGNNRGGNEQFF.